A single sample gave rise to the 9 T cell receptor beta chains below, sequenced in a study of identical twins. TCRdb independently ran MiXCR on the 5' RACE reads; one entry per CDR3 protein. The sample contains approximately 700,000 distinct CDR3 sequences, 15% to 20% of which appear only once. Another study also made use of these data, one on T cells expressing NK-cell markers.

The sample taken for sequencing was PBMCs. The receptors originated from a woman between 18 and 29 years old in good health.

This sequence joins TRBV12-3 or TRBV12-4 and TRBJ2-7, with D possibly called TRBD1 or TRBD2 (5 bases each). The V gene lost 6 bases and the J gene lost 3 bases, with 15 bases spanning the gap. The CDR3 extends over 14 amino acids. CDR3 sequence (DNA): TGTGCCAGCAGACTCGGGACCAGCGTCTACGAGCAGTACTTC. It translates to CASRLGTSVYEQYF.

This clonotype was found a few times. J is TRBJ1-2 and V is TRBV6-5; D is uncertain. The V gene lost 4 bases and the J gene lost 1 base, with 10 bases spanning the gap. Germline V gene sequence: CDR1 MNHEY, CDR2 SVGAGI. There are 14 residues in the CDR3. The CDR3 reads CASSSRGDNYGYTF. The CDR3, as DNA: TGTGCCAGCAGTTCCCGCGGAGATAACTATGGCTACACCTTC.

Comment on this clonotype: A read error may explain this, as a much larger clone is one base away. The gene calls are TRBV7-2 and TRBJ2-7, with D hard to call. This CDR3 region has 12 residues. CDR1 and CDR2 (germline): SGHTA, FQGNSA. V lost 5 bases and J lost 0, with 5 bases in between. Written as DNA, the CDR3 is TGTGCCAGCAGCAAGAACTCCTACGAGCAGTACTTC. Translation: CASSKNSYEQYF.

This chain uses TRBV19 with TRBJ1-6; the match to TRBD1 covers 7 bases. There are 15 residues in the CDR3. The V gene's germline CDR1 is LNHDA and CDR2 SQIVND (reference sequence). V shed 5 bases, J shed 9 bases, and the junction held 10 bases outside the gene matches. Here the CDR3 reads CASSPAGTVRSPLHF. The CDR3, as DNA: TGTGCCAGTAGTCCGGCCGGGACAGTACGTTCACCCCTCCACTTT.

This clonotype was picked up many times. The rearrangement links TRBV9 to TRBJ2-1; no clear D gene. Trimming pared 0 bases from V and 3 bases from J, leaving 7 bases between. The CDR3 loop spans 14 amino acids. CDR1 SGDLS and CDR2 YYNGEE come from the germline V gene. Here the CDR3 reads CASSVDGLYNEQFF. CDR3 in DNA: TGTGCCAGCAGCGTAGATGGGCTCTACAATGAGCAGTTCTTC.

The chain employs TRBV29-1 and TRBJ2-1, with 11 positions matching TRBD1. CDR1 is SQVTM, CDR2 ANQGSEA, per germline. The CDR3 is 13 amino acids. The CDR3 region has the DNA TGCAGTCTGGATGGACAGGGGGCTAATGAGCAGTTCTTC. Protein product: CSLDGQGANEQFF.

This clonotype was counted only a few times. This chain links TRBV7-9 with TRBJ1-2; a weak D match, TRBD1 (5 bases). Germline V gives CDR1 SEHNR, CDR2 FQNEAQ (reference sequence). Trimming left V 4 bases short and J 5 bases short, with 17 bases between. The CDR3 extends over 15 amino acids. The CDR3: CASSSSGTEGYGYTF. The CDR3 bases are TGTGCCAGCAGCTCATCCGGGACGGAGGGATATGGCTACACCTTC.

This clonotype was counted between two and nine times. This chain links TRBV7-2 with TRBJ2-7; D is unresolved. Germline CDR1 and CDR2: SGHTA and FQGNSA. This CDR3 has 14 residues. The V and J ends lost 2 bases and 5 bases respectively, with 13 bases between them. The CDR3 region is CASSLQLVADEQYF. CDR3 in DNA: TGTGCCAGCAGCTTACAGCTAGTCGCGGACGAGCAGTACTTC.

V gene TRBV10-3 combines with J gene TRBJ1-1; possible D gene TRBD1, 5 bases. The CDR3 totals 13 residues. V was shortened by 9 bases and J by 5 bases, with 16 bases between the two germline ends. The V gene's germline CDR1 is ENHRY and CDR2 SYGVKD. Here the CDR3 DNA reads TGTGCCATTCGGGCGGGCAGACAGACTGAAGCTTTCTTT. It encodes CAIRAGRQTEAFF.